Below, 13 T cell receptor beta chains from the same sample are listed, as sequenced in a study of T cell changes during pregnancy in multiple sclerosis. TCRdb's copy holds only in-frame clones and misses some; the assay was immunoSEQ multiplex PCR. In the table there are tens of thousands of clones, 90% of which are singletons. This specimen was CD4+ T cells from peripheral blood mononuclear cells, taken in the second trimester of pregnancy. These receptors were taken from a female donor with multiple sclerosis, enrolled in a pregnancy study.

This clone was picked up one time. The V and J genes are TRBV11-3 and TRBJ2-5; no clear D gene. CDR1 is SGHNT and CDR2 is YENEEA in the germline V gene. The CDR3 totals 14 residues. V lost 4 bases to trimming and J lost 2 bases, with 11 bases between them. This CDR3 is CASSSTRGQETQYF. The CDR3 DNA reads TGTGCCAGCAGCTCTACCCGCGGACAAGAGACCCAGTACTTC.

The chain has TRBV15 and TRBJ2-7; the D is unclear. V was trimmed by 6 bases and J by 2 bases, leaving 14 bases between them. The length of the CDR3 is 14 residues. Germline CDR1 is LNHNV and CDR2 is YYDKDF (reference sequence). The CDR3 loop is CATSHGSSPYEQYF. The CDR3 bases are TGTGCCACCAGTCACGGGTCTTCCCCCTACGAGCAGTACTTC.

This chain connects TRBV7-2 to TRBJ2-7, with 14 bases identical to TRBD2. With V trimmed by 1 base and J by 7 bases, 6 bases remained unmatched. In germline, CDR1 is SGHTA, CDR2 FQGNSA. CDR3 length: 16 amino acids. The CDR3, as DNA: TGTGCCAGCAGCTTAGTAGGGACTAGCGGGAGCGGGGAGCAGTACTTC. It specifies CASSLVGTSGSGEQYF. Filled out from reference TRBV7-2 and TRBJ2-7, the complete variable domain reads GAGVSQSPSNKVTEKGKDVELRCDPISGHTALYWYRQSLGQGLEFLIYFQGNSAPDKSGLPSDRFSAERTGGSVSTLTIQRTQQEDSAVYLCASSLVGTSGSGEQYFGPGTRLTVT.

The chain links TRBV7-8 to TRBJ2-3; 7 bases map to TRBD2. The germline CDR1 and CDR2 sequences are SGHVS and FQNEAQ. The trim removed 1 base at V and 6 bases at J, leaving 10 bases unmatched. CDR3 length equals 16 residues. The CDR3 is CASSLVSGAREDTQYF. The CDR3 region has the DNA TGTGCCAGCAGCTTAGTGAGCGGGGCGAGGGAGGATACGCAGTATTTT. The full variable domain, in which reference TRBV7-8 and TRBJ2-3 provide the parts outside the CDR3, is GAGVSQSPRYKVAKRGQDVALRCDPISGHVSLFWYQQALGQGPEFLTYFQNEAQLDKSGLPSDRFFAERPEGSVSTLKIQRTQQEDSAVYLCASSLVSGAREDTQYFGPGTRLTVL.

This clone was seen more than once but under ten times. The chain joins TRBV9 to TRBJ1-3; 7 positions agree with TRBD1. J lost 4 bases, V lost 5 bases, and 12 bases had no gene match. Germline loops: CDR1 SGDLS, CDR2 YYNGEE. This CDR3 is built from 16 residues. CDR3: CASSPDPRGPGNTIYF. DNA of the CDR3: TGTGCCAGCAGTCCTGACCCGAGGGGGCCCGGAAACACCATATATTTT.

The genes are TRBV2 and TRBJ2-5; 9 bases map to TRBD1. The CDR3 extends over 13 amino acids. Germline V gives CDR1 SNHLY, CDR2 FYNNEI. The V segment lost 6 bases and the J segment 3 bases; nucleotides outside the gene matches: 2. In nucleotides, the CDR3 is TGTGCCAGCAGCGGACAGGGGAAAGAGACCCAGTACTTC. This gives the protein CASSGQGKETQYF.

The V and J genes are TRBV19 and TRBJ2-2; 10 nucleotides match TRBD1. The trim removed 7 bases at V and 5 bases at J, leaving 4 bases unmatched. CDR1 and CDR2 from the germline V gene are LNHDA and SQIVND (reference sequence). The CDR3 sequence is 14 residues long. The CDR3 sequence is CASMRDRGTGELFF. For the CDR3, the DNA is TGTGCCAGTATGAGGGACAGGGGAACCGGGGAGCTGTTTTTT.

This clone was found once. The chain combines TRBV7-9 with TRBJ2-3, with a possible D match to TRBD2 (6 bases). The CDR3 covers 15 residues. Trimming shortened V by 2 bases and J by 4 bases, and 13 bases separated the two germline ends. Germline lookup yields CDR1 SEHNR and CDR2 FQNEAQ (reference sequence). CDR3 sequence: CASSLKPGAADTQYF. CDR3 nucleotide sequence: TGTGCCAGCAGCTTAAAACCGGGAGCGGCAGATACGCAGTATTTT. Combining the CDR3 with reference TRBV7-9 and TRBJ2-3 gives the whole variable domain DTGVSQNPRHKITKRGQNVTFRCDPISEHNRLYWYRQTLGQGPEFLTYFQNEAQLEKSRLLSDRFSAERPKGSFSTLEIQRTEQGDSAMYLCASSLKPGAADTQYFGPGTRLTVL.

V is TRBV29-1 and J is TRBJ1-5; D gene uncertain. This CDR3 region has 13 residues. Trimming removed 4 bases from V and 8 bases from J, with 15 bases in between. Germline values: CDR1 SQVTM, CDR2 ANQGSEA. The CDR3 DNA follows: TGCAGCGTTGGGTACGCGATCGGGGAGCCCCAGCATTTT. Translation: CSVGYAIGEPQHF.

In its sample, this clone was seen once. The chain joins TRBV7-8 to TRBJ2-7, with TRBD1 identical over 7 bases. V lost 5 bases to trimming and J lost 5 bases; unmatched junction nucleotides: 12. CDR1 and CDR2 (germline): SGHVS, FQNEAQ. The CDR3 extends over 15 amino acids. The CDR3 DNA sequence: TGTGCCAGCAGCACCCGACAGGGATTCTTACACGAGCAGTACTTC. This translates into CASSTRQGFLHEQYF.

A single count supports this clone. J is TRBJ2-3 and V is TRBV10-1; 8 bases match TRBD2. The V gene end was trimmed by 0 bases and the J gene end by 1 base; junction bases not matched to a gene: 9. CDR1 WNHNN and CDR2 SYGVQD come from the germline V gene (reference sequence). CDR3 length: 18 residues. In DNA form, the CDR3 reads TGCGCCAGCAGTGAGTCGATTCGGGAGGGAGTGGGCACAGATACGCAGTATTTT. It specifies CASSESIREGVGTDTQYF.

This chain uses TRBV6-5 with TRBJ2-5, with 9 bases aligning to TRBD2. The CDR3 sequence is 15 residues long. V shed 10 bases, J shed 4 bases, and the junction held 13 bases outside the gene matches. Germline CDR1 reads MNHEY; CDR2 reads SVGAGI. The CDR3 region is CATGVGGRARETQYF. Written as DNA, the CDR3 is TGTGCCACGGGGGTGGGCGGGAGGGCCAGAGAGACCCAGTACTTC.

The V and J genes are TRBV5-8 and TRBJ2-3, with 7 bases matching TRBD1. The trim removed 4 bases at V and 2 bases at J, leaving 4 bases unmatched. The CDR3 is 14 amino acids. CDR1 is SGHTS and CDR2 is YDEGEE in the germline V gene. CDR3 nucleotides: TGTGCCAGCAGCAAAGGGACAGTCACAGATACGCAGTATTTT. As protein: CASSKGTVTDTQYF.